This T cell receptor beta chain was sequenced during a study of shared clonotypes between healthy human individuals. Study findings and constraints: Specimens sampled were limited to blood, with tissue repertoires likely differing. Four donors held about 4.6% of naive CD4 clonotypes in common.

Concerning this clone itself: The antigen is unknown.

Donation came from healthy HIV-negative adults that had no recent acute infections or vaccinations. The method was immunoSEQ multiplex PCR; TCRdb's version includes in-frame clones alone and lacks a portion of them. This sample has 950,000 to 1,200,000 clones, with approximately 80% found just once. The CDR3 totals 13 residues. The germline V and J ends were trimmed by 5 bases and 11 bases, with 18 bases remaining between them. Germline CDR1 is SGHTA and CDR2 is FQGNSA. The chain combines TRBV7-2 with TRBJ1-1; no reliable D call. The sample comprised memory CD4+ T cells from PBMCs. Subset meaning: CD45RA-negative fraction. The source of this sequence is a man aged 18 to 29 in good health. Some clones in this sample may be carry-over from other donors' samples. CDR3: CASSRSFSLEAFF. CDR3 coding DNA: TGTGCCAGCAGCCGTTCATTTAGCCTAGAGGCTTTCTTT.